The 32 T cell receptor beta chains presented below share a single source sample, sequenced in a study of cytomegalovirus exposure and HLA in healthy donors. PCR used 60 Vbeta primers and 13 Jbeta primers. TCRdb's table, derived via immunoSEQ multiplex PCR, lists solely in-frame clones and lacks some. Among some 150,000 clones listed, 70% to 80% were seen once. Sequencing was done on a sample of PBMCs. The receptors originated from a man younger than 35 in good health and CMV-seropositive.

This sequence joins TRBV10-3 and TRBJ2-5; 7 bases line up with TRBD2. With V trimmed by 4 bases and J by 1 base, 6 bases remained unmatched. CDR1 and CDR2 from the germline V gene are ENHRY and SYGVKD. The CDR3 is made up of 15 amino acids. The CDR3 DNA follows: TGTGCCATCAGTGTAGGGACTATCTCCCAAGAGACCCAGTACTTC. Amino acid sequence: CAISVGTISQETQYF.

The CDR3 here is CASSYSSETSNQPQHF. The CDR3 region has the DNA TGTGCCAGCAGTTACTCGTCAGAAACGAGCAATCAGCCCCAGCATTTT. V and J are TRBV6-5 and TRBJ1-5; no clear D. Trimming took off 0 bases at V and 1 base at J, with 10 bases between the two ends. The CDR3 totals 16 residues. Germline loops: CDR1 MNHEY, CDR2 SVGAGI.

This chain links TRBV7-9 with TRBJ2-5; weak D call: TRBD1 (5 bases). The CDR3 sequence is 16 residues long. V shed 1 base and J shed 4 bases, with 16 bases lying between them. CDR1 SEHNR and CDR2 FQNEAQ come from the germline V gene (reference sequence). CDR3 sequence: CASSLGVGRARETQYF. Written as DNA, the CDR3 is TGTGCCAGCAGCTTAGGGGTAGGCAGGGCTCGAGAGACCCAGTACTTC.

This chain connects TRBV19 to TRBJ2-5; weak D call: TRBD2 (6 bases). CDR3 length: 14 amino acids. The V end was cut by 6 bases, the J end by 5 bases, with 16 bases between. In germline, CDR1 is LNHDA, CDR2 SQIVND (reference sequence). The CDR3 nucleotides read TGTGCCAGTAGCATGGGGTCGGGGGTGGAGACCCAGTACTTC. Residues: CASSMGSGVETQYF.

This clone was found a few times. The chain recombines TRBV5-1 with TRBJ2-1; D is possibly TRBD2 (6 bases). The germline CDR1 and CDR2 sequences are SGHRS and YFSETQ. V was shortened by 6 bases and J by 4 bases, with 14 bases between the two germline ends. The CDR3 spans 14 residues. CDR3 nucleotides: TGCGCCAGCACTCGGGACTGGAGGTACAATGAGCAGTTCTTC. It translates to CASTRDWRYNEQFF.

V usage is TRBV13 and J usage is TRBJ2-5, with TRBD1 matching 10 bases. The germline V gene has CDR1 PRHDT and CDR2 FYEKMQ (reference sequence). The CDR3 has 15 residues. V gave up 6 bases and J gave up 2 bases; unmatched junction bases: 6. The CDR3 DNA reads TGTGCCAGCAGGAACGGACAGGGGGTGCAAGAGACCCAGTACTTC. Translation: CASRNGQGVQETQYF.

The chain recombines TRBV4-1 with TRBJ2-7; 7 positions agree with TRBD2. With V trimmed by 0 bases and J by 4 bases, 3 bases remained unmatched. The CDR3 has 14 amino acids. CDR1 and CDR2 from the germline V gene are MGHRA and YSYEKL. This chain's CDR3 is CASSQDPGGYEQYF. CDR3 nucleotide sequence: TGCGCCAGCAGCCAAGACCCCGGGGGGTACGAGCAGTACTTC.

This chain joins TRBV19 and TRBJ2-1; D is perhaps TRBD2 (7 bases). Trimming took 9 bases from V and 10 from J, leaving 16 bases between them. The length of the CDR3 is 12 residues. The germline CDR1 and CDR2 sequences are LNHDA and SQIVND (reference sequence). The DNA of the CDR3 is TGTGCCAGCCACACAGGGAGGGAGGAGCAGTTCTTC. It translates to CASHTGREEQFF.

The chain combines TRBV30 with TRBJ2-2; TRBD2 agrees at 9 bases. The CDR3 covers 15 residues. Germline CDR1 reads GTSNPN; CDR2 reads SVGIG (reference sequence). V trimming: 4 bases; J trimming: 4 bases; junction bases outside the gene matches: 7. CDR3 loop: CAWKAGGQVTGELFF. The CDR3 bases are TGTGCCTGGAAGGCGGGGGGGCAGGTCACCGGGGAGCTGTTTTTT.

V and J are TRBV25-1 and TRBJ1-1; D is perhaps TRBD1 (5 bases). Between the trimmed V and J ends, which lost 5 bases and 3 bases, there was a span of 10 bases. This CDR3 comprises 13 residues. Germline-derived CDR1 and CDR2 are MGHDK and SYGVNS. The CDR3: CASSIQGDTEAFF. CDR3 bases: TGTGCCAGCAGTATCCAGGGTGACACTGAAGCTTTCTTT.

The chain links TRBV19 to TRBJ2-4; D is possibly TRBD2 (6 bases). Germline V lookup: CDR1 LNHDA, CDR2 SQIVND (reference sequence). The length of the CDR3 is 15 residues. V was cut by 5 bases and J by 1 base, with 12 bases left in between. The CDR3 spells CASSFQTRAKNIQYF. The CDR3 nucleotides are TGTGCCAGTAGTTTCCAGACTAGGGCCAAAAACATTCAGTACTTC.

The rearrangement uses TRBV25-1 and TRBJ2-1; 9 bases fit TRBD2. The trim removed 1 base at V and 5 bases at J, leaving 6 bases unmatched. Germline V gene lookup returns CDR1 MGHDK and CDR2 SYGVNS. The CDR3 covers 16 residues. CDR3 in amino acids: CASSEWGGRAHNEQFF. The CDR3, as DNA: TGTGCCAGCAGTGAATGGGGCGGGAGGGCCCACAATGAGCAGTTCTTC. The whole variable domain, remainder taken from reference TRBV25-1 and TRBJ2-1, is EADIYQTPRYLVIGTGKKITLECSQTMGHDKMYWYQQDPGMELHLIHYSYGVNSTEKGDLSSESTVSRIRTEHFPLTLESARPSHTSQYLCASSEWGGRAHNEQFFGPGTRLTVL.

Turning to this clone: An end of the junction differs from the germline gene, which may be a read error. The chain joins TRBV7-9 to TRBJ1-5, with D tentatively TRBD1 (5 bases). Per the germline V gene, CDR1 is SEHNR and CDR2 is FQNEAQ (reference sequence). The CDR3 loop spans 15 amino acids. CDR3 in DNA: TGTTCCAGCAGCCCGGAATTCGGGGGGAATCAGCCCCAGCATTTT. It codes for CSSSPEFGGNQPQHF.

CDR3 sequence (DNA): TGTGCCAGCAGCCCCCCAGGGCGGGGGGGGGCAGATACGCAGTATTTT. Translation gives CASSPPGRGGADTQYF. J is TRBJ2-3 and V is TRBV7-9; TRBD2 aligns across 9 bases. Trimming took 5 bases from V and 4 from J; bases not matched to a gene: 10. There are 16 residues in the CDR3. Germline CDR1 is SEHNR and CDR2 is FQNEAQ (reference sequence).

This chain uses TRBV7-8 with TRBJ1-4; perhaps TRBD1 as D (5 bases). The germline V gene has CDR1 SGHVS and CDR2 FQNEAQ. The V gene lost 6 bases and the J gene lost 7 bases, with 9 bases spanning the gap. The CDR3 loop spans 12 amino acids. In DNA form, the CDR3 reads TGTGCCAGCAGGCAGGGTGGTGAAAAACTGTTTTTT. Protein: CASRQGGEKLFF.

V is TRBV5-1 and J is TRBJ2-1; D is unclear. Germline V gene data show CDR1 as SGHRS and CDR2 as YFSETQ. V shed 0 bases and J shed 3 bases, with 10 bases lying between them. The CDR3 length is 15 residues. The DNA for the CDR3 is TGCGCCAGCAGCTTGGACAGACCTGACTACAATGAGCAGTTCTTC. It encodes CASSLDRPDYNEQFF.

V is TRBV11-2 and J is TRBJ2-7; 8 nucleotides align to TRBD1. Unmatched junction bases numbered 15, after V lost 4 bases and J lost 7 bases. The CDR3 runs 16 residues. Germline CDR1 and CDR2: SGHAT and FQNNGV. CDR3 nucleotides: TGTGCCAGCAGCTCGGTTAGGCAGGGGGCGCAGAATGAGCAGTACTTC. Its protein product is CASSSVRQGAQNEQYF.

The chain has TRBV6-5 and TRBJ1-3; 10 positions agree with TRBD1. In germline, CDR1 is MNHEY, CDR2 SVGAGI. Trimming removed 6 bases from V and 3 bases from J; junction bases left unmatched: 5. The CDR3 is made up of 15 amino acids. CDR3 residues: CASREDRGFGNTIYF. For the CDR3, the DNA is TGTGCCAGCAGAGAGGACAGGGGGTTTGGAAACACCATATATTTT.

As concerns this clone: An end of the junction does not agree with germline; a read error may underlie this. The chain carries TRBV11-2 and TRBJ2-6; a possible D gene is TRBD2 (6 bases). CDR3 length: 15 amino acids. Germline V gene sequence: CDR1 SGHAT, CDR2 FQNNGV. The CDR3 sequence is CASSLRGTGANGLTF. CDR3 DNA sequence: TGTGCCAGCAGCCTCCGGGGGACTGGGGCCAACGGCCTGACTTTC.

The V call is TRBV5-1, the J call TRBJ2-3; 7 nucleotides match TRBD2. Germline CDR1 reads SGHRS; CDR2 reads YFSETQ. The CDR3 runs 17 residues. The trim removed 1 base at V and 2 bases at J, leaving 10 bases unmatched. Here the CDR3 reads CASSLWGWGGATDTQYF. The CDR3 bases are TGCGCCAGCAGCTTGTGGGGTTGGGGGGGAGCCACAGATACGCAGTATTTT.

The rearrangement joins TRBV7-8 to TRBJ2-7, with D tentatively TRBD2 (5 bases). The CDR3 is 14 amino acids. Trimming left V 1 base short and J 2 bases short, with 9 bases between. CDR1 SGHVS and CDR2 FQNEAQ come from the germline V gene. CDR3 loop: CASSLGLATYEQYF. The CDR3 coding sequence is TGTGCCAGCAGCTTAGGGCTAGCAACCTACGAGCAGTACTTC.

This chain links TRBV7-6 with TRBJ2-5; 13 bases are a match to TRBD2. Germline V gene sequence: CDR1 SGHVS, CDR2 FNYEAQ. J gave up 5 bases and V 1 base, and 4 bases lay outside the gene matches. This CDR3 spans 16 amino acids. CDR3 loop: CASSLGTSGRWETQYF. As DNA, the CDR3 is TGTGCCAGCAGCTTAGGGACTAGCGGGAGATGGGAGACCCAGTACTTC.

There are a few counts of this clone. This chain links TRBV9 with TRBJ2-1, with TRBD2 matching over 12 bases. J lost 7 bases, V lost 0 bases, and 11 bases had no gene match. There are 18 residues in the CDR3. CDR1 and CDR2 from the germline V gene are SGDLS and YYNGEE. CDR3 amino acids: CASSVGALAGGRLNEQFF. The CDR3 nucleotides are TGTGCCAGCAGCGTAGGAGCTCTAGCGGGGGGGCGTCTGAATGAGCAGTTCTTC.

CDR3 loop: CASSDNRYSNQPQHF. In nucleotides, the CDR3 is TGTGCCAGCAGTGACAACAGGTATAGCAATCAGCCCCAGCATTTT. The chain carries TRBV2 and TRBJ1-5; possible D gene TRBD1, 5 bases. The germline V gene encodes CDR1 SNHLY and CDR2 FYNNEI. Trimming took off 3 bases at V and 0 bases at J, with 9 bases between the two ends. The CDR3 runs to 15 residues.

This chain connects TRBV9 to TRBJ1-3; no clear D gene. CDR1 is SGDLS, CDR2 YYNGEE, per germline. CDR3 length: 13 amino acids. Trimming stripped 7 bases from V and 2 bases from J, with 10 bases between. As DNA, the CDR3 is TGTGCCAGCGAAGAGGGCCCTGGAAACACCATATATTTT. This translates into CASEEGPGNTIYF. Drawing the rest from reference TRBV9 and TRBJ1-3, the complete variable domain is DSGVTQTPKHLITATGQRVTLRCSPRSGDLSVYWYQQSLDQGLQFLIQYYNGEERAKGNILERFSAQQFPDLHSELNLSSLELGDSALYFCASEEGPGNTIYFGEGSWLTVV.

In its sample, this clone was seen once. V is TRBV7-2 and J is TRBJ2-1; TRBD2 matches 10 bases. This CDR3 has 14 amino acids. With V trimmed by 5 bases and J by 7 bases, 5 bases remained unmatched. The germline gives CDR1 SGHTA, CDR2 FQGNSA. CDR3 sequence (DNA): TGTGCCAGCAGCCGAGGGGGACTAGCGAATGAGCAGTTCTTC. Protein: CASSRGGLANEQFF.

The chain links TRBV4-1 to TRBJ2-5; D not certain. The CDR3 sequence is 14 residues long. V lost 1 base to trimming and J lost 1 base, with 7 bases between them. Germline loops: CDR1 MGHRA, CDR2 YSYEKL. CDR3 protein: CASSQALPQETQYF. CDR3 nucleotides: TGCGCCAGCAGCCAAGCACTACCCCAAGAGACCCAGTACTTC.

The CDR3 nucleotides read TGTGCCACCAGCAGAGAAAAATTAGCGGGTCGTGCTAGCACAGATACGCAGTATTTT. It yields the protein CATSREKLAGRASTDTQYF. The V call is TRBV15, the J call TRBJ2-3, with TRBD2 identical over 7 bases. Germline CDR1 LNHNV, CDR2 YYDKDF (reference sequence). The CDR3 has 19 residues. J lost 0 bases, V lost 0 bases, and 12 bases had no gene match.

The chain combines TRBV19 with TRBJ1-6; perhaps TRBD1 as D (6 bases). The V gene's germline CDR1 is LNHDA and CDR2 SQIVND (reference sequence). With 5 bases removed from V and 10 bases from J, the gap between germline ends came to 18 bases. The length of the CDR3 is 15 residues. DNA of the CDR3: TGTGCCAGTAGTTCGGAACAGGGAACCGGGTCACCCCTCCACTTT. Protein: CASSSEQGTGSPLHF. The complete variable domain, with remaining parts taken from reference TRBV19 and TRBJ1-6, reads DGGITQSPKYLFRKEGQNVTLSCEQNLNHDAMYWYRQDPGQGLRLIYYSQIVNDFQKGDIAEGYSVSREKKESFPLTVTSAQKNPTAFYLCASSSEQGTGSPLHFGNGTRLTVT.

The chain combines TRBV19 with TRBJ1-4; possibly TRBD1 for D (5 bases). V lost 3 bases and J 8 bases, leaving 13 bases between the germline ends. CDR3 size: 14 residues. Germline V CDR1 and CDR2: LNHDA, SQIVND (reference sequence). In nucleotides, the CDR3 is TGTGCCAGTAGTATGGGGCAGGGAAGAGAAAAACTGTTTTTT. It yields the protein CASSMGQGREKLFF.

The rearrangement links TRBV15 to TRBJ1-2; 7 bases align to TRBD1. V shed 4 bases, J shed 8 bases, and the junction held 16 bases outside the gene matches. CDR3 length: 16 amino acids. In germline, CDR1 is LNHNV, CDR2 YYDKDF (reference sequence). Written as DNA, the CDR3 is TGTGCCACCAGCAACCGGGACAGAGTCGCCGGTAGAGGCTACACCTTC. Translating gives CATSNRDRVAGRGYTF. Using reference TRBV15 and TRBJ1-2 for the parts outside the CDR3, the full variable domain is DAMVIQNPRYQVTQFGKPVTLSCSQTLNHNVMYWYQQKSSQAPKLLFHYYDKDFNNEADTPDNFQSRRPNTSFCFLDIRSPGLGDTAMYLCATSNRDRVAGRGYTFGSGTRLTVV.

This clone has just a few counts. V and J are TRBV27 and TRBJ2-5; no clear D. Germline CDR1 reads MNHEY; CDR2 reads SMNVEV (reference sequence). The CDR3 has 15 residues. V lost 0 bases and J lost 5, with 13 bases in between. The CDR3 here is CASSLSYASVETQYF. CDR3 bases: TGTGCCAGCAGTTTATCGTACGCCAGCGTGGAGACCCAGTACTTC.